The clone carrying this T cell receptor (beta chain) was counted a few times. This sample was taken from a study of blood T cells in healthy people across ages. This CDR3 comprises 14 residues. V lost 6 bases, J lost 3 bases, and 12 bases lay in between. The use of a sample-barcoded 5' primer and a J-beta primer mix characterized a second PCR of about 7 to 12 cycles. A template-switch adaptor that had 12 random nucleotides put a tag on each cDNA molecule. TCRdb analysed the 5' RACE reads with MiXCR anew, one entry per CDR3 protein. The sample consists of about 560,000 distinct CDR3 sequences, roughly a quarter of them appearing once. The same data also contributed to another study, on T cells of mothers and their children.

The sequence was collected from a boy aged 2 to 10 in good health. The sequenced material came from blood. This chain connects TRBV12-3 or TRBV12-4 to TRBJ1-3, with D maybe TRBD1 (6 bases). The DNA for the CDR3 is TGTGCCAGCAGACGTAGCAGGGGTGGAAACACCATATATTTT. It yields the protein CASRRSRGGNTIYF.